The 6 T cell receptor beta chains presented below share a single source sample, sequenced in a study of CD8 T cells in ankylosing spondylitis. Regarding the study as a whole: Ankylosing spondylitis blood seemed to carry a telltale TCR beta motif made of roughly 8 highly homologous variants.

No cognate antigen is known for these TCRs. TCRdb re-analysed the 5' RACE reads in MiXCR, keeping a single row per CDR3 protein. The sample has more than 300,000 distinct CDR3 sequences, around 8% seen once. Sequencing used blood, either unsorted or a sorted T cell fraction (not recorded which). These TCRs come from a male donor with ankylosing spondylitis.

This clonotype has a count of ten or more. The gene calls are TRBV29-1 and TRBJ2-1, with TRBD2 matching 13 bases. V shed 7 bases, J shed 8 bases, and the junction held 8 bases outside the gene matches. The CDR3 totals 14 residues. Germline assignment: CDR1 SQVTM and CDR2 ANQGSEA. CDR3 loop: CSAGLAGVMDEQFF. In DNA form, the CDR3 reads TGCAGCGCTGGACTAGCGGGAGTGATGGATGAGCAGTTCTTC.

The chain recombines TRBV15 with TRBJ2-3, with TRBD2 identical over 10 bases. The CDR3 spans 16 residues. Trimming at V came to 5 bases and at J to 0 bases, leaving 5 bases not matched to a gene. Germline V CDR1 and CDR2: LNHNV, YYDKDF (reference sequence). The CDR3 protein is CATSPRTSGSTDTQYF. CDR3 coding DNA: TGTGCCACCAGCCCCCGGACTAGCGGAAGCACAGATACGCAGTATTTT.

This clonotype was detected many times. CDR3 bases: TGTGCCAGCAGCTTCTACGTTAGCGGGGGAATCGAGCAGTTCTTC. Its translation: CASSFYVSGGIEQFF. The V call is TRBV7-2, the J call TRBJ2-1; 9 positions agree with TRBD2. From germline, CDR1 is SGHTA and CDR2 FQGNSA. V shed 3 bases, J shed 10 bases, and the junction held 10 bases outside the gene matches. This CDR3 comprises 15 residues.

V usage is TRBV19 and J usage is TRBJ2-4; no definite D call. The CDR3 is 15 residues long. The germline V gene encodes CDR1 LNHDA and CDR2 SQIVND (reference sequence). Trimming shortened V by 4 bases and J by 3 bases, and 13 bases separated the two germline ends. This CDR3 is CASSTPDAGKNIQYF. The CDR3, as DNA: TGTGCCAGTAGTACCCCCGACGCCGGCAAAAACATTCAGTACTTC.

The CDR3 nucleotides read TGTGCCAGCAGCTTAGAGGGCCCTTCGGGCGAGCAGTACTTC. Its translation: CASSLEGPSGEQYF. This chain connects TRBV7-9 to TRBJ2-7; D is uncertain. Germline V lookup: CDR1 SEHNR, CDR2 FQNEAQ (reference sequence). The CDR3 length is 14 residues. Trimming removed 1 base at V and 6 bases at J, with 13 bases between.

This clonotype was observed many times. This chain connects TRBV10-3 to TRBJ2-7, with D tentatively TRBD1 or TRBD2 (5 bases each). This CDR3 has 16 amino acids. V was cut by 3 bases and J by 2 bases, with 17 bases left in between. Germline CDR1 reads ENHRY; CDR2 reads SYGVKD. CDR3 bases: TGTGCCATCAGTGAAATATTCGGGACCGGAACCTACGAGCAGTACTTC. It translates to CAISEIFGTGTYEQYF.